This T cell receptor (beta chain) stems from a study of blood T cell repertoires in COVID-19 (dated by TCRdb to the early 2020s). The study in broad terms: Samples covering the acute and convalescent phases of COVID-19 were provided by collaborators in the United States, Italy and Spain. The prospective study material was composed of cDNA or gDNA derived from T cells, B-cell-depleted T cells, or PBMCs. Deeply sampled blood TCRbeta repertoires from subjects exposed to, actively infected with, or recovered from COVID-19 were included in the dataset. The repertoires were made available in a free public database intended to serve as a resource for research on the immune response to SARS-CoV-2. Samples were obtained from the ongoing ImmuneRACE study (first 160 participants) and from about 1,300 subjects provided by 6 global collaborators. Sample metadata almost always included a de-identified subject ID, COVID-19 status, age in years and sex. HLA class I and class II types, where available, came from metadata supplied by the sample provider rather than from assay-based typing. General conclusions and limits of the study: The quantity of clinical and demographic metadata differed by source and by participant and was supplied without curation.

Each collaborating institution followed its own protocols to collect whole blood in K2EDTA tubes. For TCRbeta analysis, collaborator samples were shipped as frozen whole blood, as isolated PBMCs, or as DNA extracted from either sample type. Ends trimmed: V by 3 bases, J by 4 bases; bases unmatched to a gene: 8. The CDR3 runs 17 amino acids, cysteine and phenylalanine included. Only CDR3 DNA is held: 51 bases, read in frame from base 1. CDR1 SGHDT and CDR2 YYEEEE were looked up in the germline V gene. The immunoSEQ Assay, a bias-controlled multiplex PCR, was used to amplify TCRbeta CDR3 regions from genomic DNA. The paper's processing steps were these. The number of nucleated cells in each sample was estimated by amplification of reference gene primers within the assay. Sequence reads were collapsed and filtered to measure the absolute abundance of every unique TCRbeta CDR3 rearrangement. For each sample, productive Simpson clonality was calculated as the square root of Simpson's diversity index across productive rearrangements. TCRdb's version of the immuneACCESS table is confined to in-frame rearrangements and falls short of the full clone set. An unresolved V gene accounts for under half of the shortfall where checked; the remainder is of unknown origin. Clonal size and the V and J genes are those of that table, whereas D and trimming came from the DNA. The sample contains some 280,000 clones, about 91% of them found a single time. The top ten hold around 13% of the sample.

To note about this clone: Its antigen is currently not known. No much larger clone is present one base from it, and per-base qualities are unavailable.

The material sequenced was peripheral blood. The rearranged segments are TRBV5-6 and TRBJ1-4; a stretch of 11 junction bases matches TRBD1. The sequence was collected from a woman in her sixties with acute or convalescent COVID-19. The DNA sequence reads TGTGCCAGCAGCTCGTGGTGGGACAGGGGGATTAATGAAAAACTGTTTTTT. It is translated as CASSSWWDRGINEKLFF.